This TCR beta chain was documented in a study of blood T cells in healthy people across ages. Germline loops: CDR1 ENHRY, CDR2 SYGVKD. CDR3 length equals 17 residues. The V and J ends lost 6 bases and 2 bases, in that order; junction bases with no gene match: 8. The study, taken as a whole, reports: More naive CD4+ cells and higher diversity marked long-lived donors relative to aged donors.

Worth noting for this clonotype: Its antigen is not identified.

A second PCR, run for roughly 7 to 12 cycles, used a sample-barcoded 5' primer plus a J-beta primer mix. Each cDNA molecule carried a tag from a template-switch adaptor that contained 12 random nucleotides. TCRdb passed the 5' RACE reads through MiXCR, listing each CDR3 protein once. The sample consists of 720,000 or so distinct CDR3 sequences, around 38% of them appearing once. The gene calls are TRBV10-3 and TRBJ2-5; 14 positions match TRBD2. This clonotype originated in a man older than 75 in good health. Sequenced: blood. The CDR3 DNA is TGTGCCATCAGAGCCGGGACTAGCGGGAGTTGGCAAGAGACCCAGTACTTC. Translation gives CAIRAGTSGSWQETQYF.